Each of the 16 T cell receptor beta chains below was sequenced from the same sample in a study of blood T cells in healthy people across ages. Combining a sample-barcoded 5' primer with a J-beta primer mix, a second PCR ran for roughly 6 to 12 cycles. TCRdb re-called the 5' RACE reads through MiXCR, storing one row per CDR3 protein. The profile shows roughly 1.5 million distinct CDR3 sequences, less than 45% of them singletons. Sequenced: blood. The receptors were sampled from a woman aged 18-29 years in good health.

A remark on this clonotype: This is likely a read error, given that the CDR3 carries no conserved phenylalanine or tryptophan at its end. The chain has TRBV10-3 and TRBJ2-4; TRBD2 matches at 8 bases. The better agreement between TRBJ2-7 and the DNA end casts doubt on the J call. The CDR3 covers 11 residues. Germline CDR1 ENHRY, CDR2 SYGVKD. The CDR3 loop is CAMGLVYEQYL. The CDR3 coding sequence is TGTGCCATGGGACTAGTTTACGAGCAGTACTTG.

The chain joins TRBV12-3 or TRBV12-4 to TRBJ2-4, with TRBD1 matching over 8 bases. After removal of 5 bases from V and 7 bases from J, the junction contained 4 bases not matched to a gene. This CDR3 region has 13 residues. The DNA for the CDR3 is TGTGCCAGCAGTCTGACAGGGGCCAACATTCAGTACTTC. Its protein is CASSLTGANIQYF.

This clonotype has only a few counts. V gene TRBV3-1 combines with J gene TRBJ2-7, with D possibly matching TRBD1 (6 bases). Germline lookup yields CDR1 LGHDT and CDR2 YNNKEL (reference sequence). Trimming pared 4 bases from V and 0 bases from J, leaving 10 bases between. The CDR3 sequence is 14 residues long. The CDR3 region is CASSRRQDSYEQYF. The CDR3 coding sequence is TGTGCCAGCAGCCGACGACAGGACTCCTACGAGCAGTACTTC.

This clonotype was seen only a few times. In DNA, the CDR3 is TGTGCCAGCAGTCAGGGTCGGGTCACTGAAGCTTTCTTT. It yields the protein CASSQGRVTEAFF. This rearrangement joins TRBV6-2 or TRBV6-3 to TRBJ1-1, with D perhaps TRBD1 (5 bases). V dropped 5 bases and J dropped 4 bases, with 11 bases sitting between them. This CDR3 comprises 13 residues. Looked up from germline, CDR1 is MNHEY and CDR2 is SVGEGT.

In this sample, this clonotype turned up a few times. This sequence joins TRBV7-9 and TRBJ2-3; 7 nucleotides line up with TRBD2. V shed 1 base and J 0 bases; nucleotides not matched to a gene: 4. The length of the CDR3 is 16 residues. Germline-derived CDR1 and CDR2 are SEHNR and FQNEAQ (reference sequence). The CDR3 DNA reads TGTGCCAGCAGCTTAGATCCGCGGGGGAGCACAGATACGCAGTATTTT. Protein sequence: CASSLDPRGSTDTQYF.

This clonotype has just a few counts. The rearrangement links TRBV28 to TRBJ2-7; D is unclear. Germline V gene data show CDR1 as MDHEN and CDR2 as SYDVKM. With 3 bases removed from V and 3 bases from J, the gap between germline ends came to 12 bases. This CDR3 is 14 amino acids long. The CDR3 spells CASSFQRSNYEQYF. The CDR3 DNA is TGTGCCAGCAGTTTCCAACGGTCGAACTACGAGCAGTACTTC.

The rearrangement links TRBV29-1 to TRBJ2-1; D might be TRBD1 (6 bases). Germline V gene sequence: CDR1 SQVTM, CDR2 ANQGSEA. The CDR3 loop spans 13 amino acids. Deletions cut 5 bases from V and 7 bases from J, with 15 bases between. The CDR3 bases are TGCAGCGTTATCCCCTCAGGGGAAAATGAGCAGTTCTTC. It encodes CSVIPSGENEQFF.

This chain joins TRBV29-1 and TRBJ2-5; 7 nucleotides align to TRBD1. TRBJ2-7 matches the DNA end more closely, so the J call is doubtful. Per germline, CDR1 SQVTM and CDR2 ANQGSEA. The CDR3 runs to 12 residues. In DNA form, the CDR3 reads TGCAGCGTTGGCAGGGGGTCCAACGAGCAGTACTTC. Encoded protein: CSVGRGSNEQYF.

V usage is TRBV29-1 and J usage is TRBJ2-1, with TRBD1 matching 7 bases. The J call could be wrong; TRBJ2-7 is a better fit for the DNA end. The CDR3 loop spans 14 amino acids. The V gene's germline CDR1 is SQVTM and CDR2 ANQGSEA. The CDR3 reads CSVGQGSSYNEQYF. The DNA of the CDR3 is TGCAGCGTTGGACAGGGAAGCTCCTACAATGAGCAGTACTTC.

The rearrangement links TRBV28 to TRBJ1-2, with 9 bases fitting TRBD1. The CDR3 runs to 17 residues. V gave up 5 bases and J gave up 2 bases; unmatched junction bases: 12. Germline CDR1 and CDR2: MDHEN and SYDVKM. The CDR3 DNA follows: TGTGCCAGCAGTCCCAACCTACCGGGACAGGGAAACTATGGCTACACCTTC. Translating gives CASSPNLPGQGNYGYTF.

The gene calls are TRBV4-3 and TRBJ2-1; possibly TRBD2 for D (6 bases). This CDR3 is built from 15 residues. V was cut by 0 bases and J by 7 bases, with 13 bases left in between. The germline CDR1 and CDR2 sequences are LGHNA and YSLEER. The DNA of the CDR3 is TGCGCCAGCAGCCAAGATCTGGGGGGTCAAAATGAGCAGTTCTTC. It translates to CASSQDLGGQNEQFF.

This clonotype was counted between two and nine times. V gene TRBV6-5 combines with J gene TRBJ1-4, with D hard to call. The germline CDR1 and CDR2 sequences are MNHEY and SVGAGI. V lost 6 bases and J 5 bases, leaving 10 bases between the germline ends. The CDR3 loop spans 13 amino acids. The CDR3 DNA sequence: TGTGCCAGCAGCGCCGTGATGAATGAAAAACTGTTTTTT. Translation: CASSAVMNEKLFF.

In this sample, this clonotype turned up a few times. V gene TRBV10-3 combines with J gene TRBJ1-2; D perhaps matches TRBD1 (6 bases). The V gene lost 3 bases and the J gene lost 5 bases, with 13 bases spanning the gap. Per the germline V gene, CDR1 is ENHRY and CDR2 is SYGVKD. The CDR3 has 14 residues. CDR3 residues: CAISEWTVFYGYTF. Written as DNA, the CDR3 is TGTGCCATCAGTGAATGGACAGTCTTTTATGGCTACACCTTC.

CDR3 sequence (DNA): TGCAGTGCTAGAGATAGCAGCGGGGGTGAGACCCAGTACTTC. It translates to CSARDSSGGETQYF. V gene TRBV20-1 combines with J gene TRBJ2-5; 8 positions agree with TRBD2. The V segment lost 0 bases and the J segment 5 bases; nucleotides outside the gene matches: 5. CDR3 length: 14 residues. Germline CDR1 is DFQATT and CDR2 is SNEGSKA (reference sequence).

CDR3 residues: CSAHTAYGVGYEQYF. The CDR3, as DNA: TGCAGTGCCCATACAGCTTACGGGGTCGGGTACGAGCAGTACTTC. The chain employs TRBV20-1 and TRBJ2-7; weak D call: TRBD2 (5 bases). The germline V gene encodes CDR1 DFQATT and CDR2 SNEGSKA (reference sequence). Deletions cut 6 bases from V and 4 bases from J, with 22 bases between. The CDR3 loop spans 15 amino acids.

The CDR3 nucleotides are TGTGCCAGCAGTGAGCTACAATCTTCGTACAATGAGCAGTTCTTC. It encodes CASSELQSSYNEQFF. The V and J genes are TRBV2 and TRBJ2-1, with no clear D. Germline V gene lookup returns CDR1 SNHLY and CDR2 FYNNEI. CDR3 length: 15 amino acids. V gave up 3 bases and J gave up 4 bases, with 13 bases separating them.